The text below deals with one T cell receptor (beta chain). Samples were collected from each patient before treatment and during treatment. Each patient gave between 1 and 8 of them in total. This sample is drawn from a study of PD-L1 blockade in urothelial cancer. Across the study: At 3 weeks (second dose) and 6 weeks after starting treatment, blood was analyzed.

Sequencing used immunoSEQ multiplex PCR; TCRdb keeps in-frame clones, though not all of them. The top ten hold 5% to 6% of the sample, which has roughly 48,000 clones, approximately 80% seen once. The V segment lost 4 bases and the J segment 4 bases; nucleotides outside the gene matches: 3. The germline V gene encodes CDR1 LGHNA and CDR2 YNFKEQ. This CDR3 contains 15 residues. The sequence came from a man aged 35-49 years with urothelial cancer. The rearrangement uses TRBV4-2 and TRBJ2-1, with 11 bases fitting TRBD2. Material: PBMCs, obtained around atezolizumab (anti-PD-L1) treatment. CDR3: CASSRGTSGYNEQFF. DNA for the CDR3: TGTGCCAGCAGCCGAGGGACTAGCGGTTACAATGAGCAGTTCTTC.